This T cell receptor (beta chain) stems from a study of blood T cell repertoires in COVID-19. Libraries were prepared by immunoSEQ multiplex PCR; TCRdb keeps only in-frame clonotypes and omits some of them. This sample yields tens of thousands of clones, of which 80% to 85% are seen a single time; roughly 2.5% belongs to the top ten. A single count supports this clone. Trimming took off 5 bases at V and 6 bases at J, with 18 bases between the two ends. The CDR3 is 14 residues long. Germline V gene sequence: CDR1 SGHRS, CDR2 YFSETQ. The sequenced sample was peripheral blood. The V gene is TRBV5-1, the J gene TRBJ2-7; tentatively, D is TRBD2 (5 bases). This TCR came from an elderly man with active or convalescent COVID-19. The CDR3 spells CASRNGISTGEQYF. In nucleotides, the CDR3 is TGCGCCAGCAGAAACGGGATTTCTACTGGCGAGCAGTACTTC.